This T cell receptor beta chain was recorded in a study of shared clonotypes between healthy human individuals (dated by TCRdb to the early 2020s). About the investigation overall: A few men and two women, aged 18 to 49 years, made up the cohort. For each donor, three plates each were used for CD4 naive and CD4 memory, two plates were used for CD8 naive, and one plate was used for CD8 memory. To estimate repertoire size and how much clonotypes are shared between individuals, the study performed deep sequencing of blood TCR repertoires from roughly five healthy adults. Different laboratories and diverse techniques were used to prepare libraries and sequence TCR repertoires, to increase sequencing depth and limit assay-specific biases. Each donor's leukapheresis produced roughly between roughly 0.85 and 10 billion PBMCs. Results and caveats for the whole study, not just this receptor: Because the study included a small number of donors, the genetic and exposure-history diversity represented was limited. Rarefaction of sorted-subset datasets indicated incomplete sequencing despite the large sequencing depth. Sampling was restricted to blood, and TCR repertoires in tissues likely differ from the TCR repertoires found in blood. Naive subsets generally had larger estimated clonotype richness than memory subsets did. Clonotypes shared by all four sorted-subset donors showed higher generation probabilities than non-shared clonotypes. Approximately 5% of naive CD4, around 4% of naive CD8, 2.3% of memory CD4, and roughly 0.4% of memory CD8 clonotypes were shared across several donors. Based on pairwise subsampling, the degree of clonotype sharing among donors was expected to be affected by sequencing depth.

A note on this clone: The antigen it binds to is not known. One base away there is no much larger clone; base qualities are not given.

Using the deep immunoSEQ assay, TCR CDR3 regions were amplified from genomic DNA by multiplex PCR. Extracted genomic DNA from each cell subset was distributed evenly across all wells of several immunoSEQ 96-well plates, and each plate was treated as a replicate. Each replicate PCR for sorted subsets received around 0.2 ug genomic DNA, equal to around 32,000 T cell genomes. Purified libraries were quantified with a Qubit 3.0 fluorometer, sized on a Bioanalyzer 2100, and re-quantified with the KAPA Library Quantification kit. Each immunoSEQ 96-well plate was sequenced on its own single-read 150-cycle Illumina NextSeq 550 flow cell. Concerning the study's data processing: Because only junctional sequences without quality scores were contained in the immunoSEQ output, filtering matching that applied to full-length reads could not be performed. Sequences were annotated with PyIR, a Python wrapper for IgBLAST v1.9, using IMGT germline references to assign V/J genes and CDR3. Reads were filtered out if the reads had weak V/J assignments (E-value above 1e-6), no CDR3, stop codons, out-of-frame junctions, or ambiguous translated residues. V3J clonotypes were defined as sequences sharing an identical inferred V gene, J gene, and CDR3 amino acid sequence. To compute the percentage overlap between repertoires, the number of shared unique clonotypes was divided by the size of the smaller repertoire. RTK rarefaction, the Chao1 estimator, and Recon v2.1 estimates of unobserved clonotypes were used to assess repertoire richness. OLGA was used to compute generation probabilities for all TCRbeta clonotypes that the gDNA method yielded from several donors. The clones in this table, taken by TCRdb from immuneACCESS, are in-frame only. Not every clone is retained; where verified, under half of the shortfall comes from an unresolved V gene, and the cause of the rest is unknown. The DNA was the basis for D and trimming; V, J and clone size are from that table. The sample table contains a few hundred thousand clones; only one count was recorded for almost 97% of them. The ten largest account for around 0.058% of the sample.

The donors were healthy, HIV-negative adults who had no recently reported acute infections or vaccinations. Only Caucasian adults living in Nashville, Tennessee, USA were represented among the donors. CD4+ T cells were enriched by magnetic negative selection, after which naive cells were positively selected on CD45RA and the negative fraction was taken as the memory subset. Blood was obtained by leukapheresis, after which PBMCs were separated by Ficoll-Histopaque density gradient centrifugation and cryopreserved in liquid nitrogen vapor phase. Purity and quantity of every magnetically sorted T cell population were checked by analytical flow cytometry. Each sorted fraction had its genomic DNA isolated and then quantified by UV absorbance on a Nanodrop 2000c. V loses 4 bases of germline sequence and J loses 5 bases, and the interval between the two ends is 9 bases. Per the germline V gene, SGHRS is the CDR1 and YFSETQ is the CDR2. The CDR3 measures 13 amino acids from cysteine to phenylalanine. Just the 39-base CDR3 DNA is kept, in frame starting at base 1.

The origin of this receptor is a woman in her twenties or thirties in good health. Sequencing was carried out using naive CD4+ T cells sorted from blood. The sample's cell subset or site label, in plain terms: CD45RA+ positively selected. This chain joins TRBV5-1 to TRBJ2-2; the D gene cannot be named for sure. The nucleotides are TGCGCCAGCAGCCCAGGAATGACCGGGGAGCTGTTTTTT. Its product reads: CASSPGMTGELFF.